This T cell receptor (beta chain) comes out of a study of T cell responses to AZD1222 COVID-19 vaccine. Study results and limitations: Spike-specific TCR breadth and depth were elevated following two AZD1222 doses.

Per germline, CDR1 GTSNPN and CDR2 SVGIG (reference sequence). V trimming: 1 base; J trimming: 12 bases; junction bases outside the gene matches: 8. This CDR3 is 15 amino acids long. Only in-frame clones appear in the TCRdb table, and some are missing; sequencing was by immunoSEQ multiplex PCR. The table records 100,000 to 150,000 clones, over 75% of them present only once. This clone was recorded a few times. Its target is not known. The clonotype was recovered from an adult in good health. The J gene is TRBJ2-1, the V gene TRBV30; 14 bases fit TRBD2. The material sequenced was peripheral blood, taken on day 0 of AZD1222 vaccination. The CDR3 nucleotides read TGTGCCTGGAGTGGTAAGGGACTAGCGGGAGAGAGGCAGTTCTTC. Protein: CAWSGKGLAGERQFF.